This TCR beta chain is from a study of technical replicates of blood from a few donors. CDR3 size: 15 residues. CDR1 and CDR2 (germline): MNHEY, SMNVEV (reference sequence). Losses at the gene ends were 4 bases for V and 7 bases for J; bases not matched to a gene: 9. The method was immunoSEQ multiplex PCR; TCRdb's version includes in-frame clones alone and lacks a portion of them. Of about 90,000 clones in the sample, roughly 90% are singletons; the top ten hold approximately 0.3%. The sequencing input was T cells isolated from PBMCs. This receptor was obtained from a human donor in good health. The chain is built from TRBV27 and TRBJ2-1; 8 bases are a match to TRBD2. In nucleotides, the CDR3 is TGTGCCAGCAGTTCCCGCGGGACTAGTGCTAATGAGCAGTTCTTC. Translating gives CASSSRGTSANEQFF.